This T cell receptor beta chain derives from a study of T cell responses to AZD1222 COVID-19 vaccine. Study context: Second-dose recipients at about 4 or about 12 weeks were treated as one pooled group. Study results and limitations: Repertoires were obtained only post-peak T cell response.

About this clone: Its antigen is undetermined.

Assay used: immunoSEQ multiplex PCR; TCRdb lists only in-frame clones, some missing. The sample records about 67,000 clones, approximately 81% being singletons. The sequence derives from an adult in good health. Material: peripheral blood, obtained on day 0 of AZD1222 vaccination.

The CDR3 here is CASIPGKSLEGYTF. CDR3 nucleotide sequence: TGTGCCAGCATCCCTGGGAAGTCCTTGGAGGGCTACACCTTC. The chain joins TRBV28 to TRBJ1-2; D is unclear. Trimming stripped 7 bases from V and 8 bases from J, with 20 bases between. Germline V gene lookup returns CDR1 MDHEN and CDR2 SYDVKM. CDR3 length equals 14 residues.